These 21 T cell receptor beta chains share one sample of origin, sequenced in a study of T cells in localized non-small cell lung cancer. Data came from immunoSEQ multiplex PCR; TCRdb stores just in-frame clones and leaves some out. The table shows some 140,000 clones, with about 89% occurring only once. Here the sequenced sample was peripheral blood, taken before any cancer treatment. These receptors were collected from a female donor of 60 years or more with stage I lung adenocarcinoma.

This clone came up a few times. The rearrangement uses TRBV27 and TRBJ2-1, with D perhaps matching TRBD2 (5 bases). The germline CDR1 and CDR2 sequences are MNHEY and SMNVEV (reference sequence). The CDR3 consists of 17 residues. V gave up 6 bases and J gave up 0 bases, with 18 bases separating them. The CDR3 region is CASRRETLGSSYNEQFF. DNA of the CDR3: TGTGCCAGCAGGAGAGAGACCCTGGGGAGCTCCTACAATGAGCAGTTCTTC.

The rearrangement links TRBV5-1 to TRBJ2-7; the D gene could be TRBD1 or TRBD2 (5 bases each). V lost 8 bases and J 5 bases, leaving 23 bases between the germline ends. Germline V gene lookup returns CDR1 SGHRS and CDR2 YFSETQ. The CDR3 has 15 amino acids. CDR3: CASTPEAGRVHEQYF. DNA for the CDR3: TGCGCCAGTACCCCCGAGGCGGGCAGGGTCCACGAGCAGTACTTC.

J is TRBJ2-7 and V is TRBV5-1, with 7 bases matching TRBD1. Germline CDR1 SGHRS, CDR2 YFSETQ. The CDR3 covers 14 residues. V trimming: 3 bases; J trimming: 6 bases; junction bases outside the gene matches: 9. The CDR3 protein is CASSYGRGLAEQYF. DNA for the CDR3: TGCGCCAGCAGCTATGGCAGGGGGTTGGCCGAGCAGTACTTC.

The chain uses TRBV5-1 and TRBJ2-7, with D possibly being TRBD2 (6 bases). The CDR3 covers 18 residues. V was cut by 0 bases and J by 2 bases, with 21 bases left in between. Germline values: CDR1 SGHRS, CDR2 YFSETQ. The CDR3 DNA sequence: TGCGCCAGCAGCTTGGGGGCGTGGGACGGACTACCCCCCTACGAGCAGTACTTC. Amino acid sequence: CASSLGAWDGLPPYEQYF.

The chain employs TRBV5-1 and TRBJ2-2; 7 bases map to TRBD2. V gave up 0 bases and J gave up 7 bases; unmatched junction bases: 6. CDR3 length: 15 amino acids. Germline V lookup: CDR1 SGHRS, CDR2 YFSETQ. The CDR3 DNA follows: TGCGCCAGCAGCTTGGACCGGGAGGCTAGCGGGGAGCTGTTTTTT. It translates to CASSLDREASGELFF.

The CDR3 nucleotides are TGTGCCAGCAGCCCTGACGTCTATGGCTACACCTTC. This sequence encodes CASSPDVYGYTF. The rearrangement uses TRBV14 and TRBJ1-2; no clear D. This CDR3 region has 12 residues. Germline CDR1 reads SGHDN; CDR2 reads FVKESK. The V and J ends lost 4 bases and 4 bases respectively, with 7 bases between them.

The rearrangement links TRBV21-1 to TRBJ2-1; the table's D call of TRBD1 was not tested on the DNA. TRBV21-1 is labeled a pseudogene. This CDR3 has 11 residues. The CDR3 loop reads CASSKNRSQFF. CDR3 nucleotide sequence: TGTGCCAGCAGCAAGAACAGATCGCAGTTCTTC.

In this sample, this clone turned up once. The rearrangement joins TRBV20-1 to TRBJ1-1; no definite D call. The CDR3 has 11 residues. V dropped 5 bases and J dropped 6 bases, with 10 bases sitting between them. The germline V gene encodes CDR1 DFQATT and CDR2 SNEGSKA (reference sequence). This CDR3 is CSAPKVAEAFF. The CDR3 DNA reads TGCAGTGCTCCTAAGGTTGCTGAAGCTTTCTTT.

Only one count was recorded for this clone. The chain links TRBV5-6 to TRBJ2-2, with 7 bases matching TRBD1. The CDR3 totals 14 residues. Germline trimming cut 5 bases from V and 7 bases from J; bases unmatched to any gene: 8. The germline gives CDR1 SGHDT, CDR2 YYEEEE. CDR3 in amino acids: CASSSGQDDGELFF. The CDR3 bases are TGTGCCAGCAGTTCCGGACAGGATGACGGGGAGCTGTTTTTT.

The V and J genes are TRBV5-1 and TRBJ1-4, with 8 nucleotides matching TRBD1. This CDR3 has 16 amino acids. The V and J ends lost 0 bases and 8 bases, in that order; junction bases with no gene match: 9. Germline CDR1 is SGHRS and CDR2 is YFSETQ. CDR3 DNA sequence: TGCGCCAGCAGCTTGGCCGGACAGGGTTTAGGGGAAAAACTGTTTTTT. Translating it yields CASSLAGQGLGEKLFF.

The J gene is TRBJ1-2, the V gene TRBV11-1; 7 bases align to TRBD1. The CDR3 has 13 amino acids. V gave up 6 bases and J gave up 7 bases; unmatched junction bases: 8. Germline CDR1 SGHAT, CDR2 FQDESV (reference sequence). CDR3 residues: CASSWEGAGGYTF. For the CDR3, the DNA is TGTGCCAGCAGTTGGGAGGGGGCTGGTGGCTACACCTTC.

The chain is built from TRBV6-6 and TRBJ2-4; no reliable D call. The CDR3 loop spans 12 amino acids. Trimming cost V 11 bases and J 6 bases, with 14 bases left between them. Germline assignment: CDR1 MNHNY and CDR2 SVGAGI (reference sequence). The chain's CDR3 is CASGVTGNIQYF. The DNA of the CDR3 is TGTGCCTCCGGAGTAACGGGAAACATTCAGTACTTC.

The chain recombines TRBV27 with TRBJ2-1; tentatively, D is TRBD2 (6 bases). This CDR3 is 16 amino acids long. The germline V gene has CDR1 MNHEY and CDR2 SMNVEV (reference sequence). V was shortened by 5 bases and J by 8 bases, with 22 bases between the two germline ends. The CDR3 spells CASSPLIGDFVDEQFF. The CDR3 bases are TGTGCCAGCAGTCCCTTGATCGGGGACTTTGTCGATGAGCAGTTCTTC.

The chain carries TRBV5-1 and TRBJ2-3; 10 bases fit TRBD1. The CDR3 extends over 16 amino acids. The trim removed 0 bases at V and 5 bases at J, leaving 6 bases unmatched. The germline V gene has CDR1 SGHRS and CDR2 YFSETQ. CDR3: CASSLGDRGRKDTQYF. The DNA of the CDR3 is TGCGCCAGCAGCTTGGGTGACAGGGGGCGCAAAGATACGCAGTATTTT.

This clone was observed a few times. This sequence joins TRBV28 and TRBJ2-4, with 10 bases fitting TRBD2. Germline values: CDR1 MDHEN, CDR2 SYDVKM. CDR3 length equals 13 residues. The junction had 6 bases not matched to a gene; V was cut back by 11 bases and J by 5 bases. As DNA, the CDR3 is TGTGCCTCCGGGCTAGCGGGAGAAAACATTCAGTACTTC. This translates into CASGLAGENIQYF.

CDR3 amino acids: CASSLPILSGISGANVLTF. The DNA of the CDR3 is TGTGCCAGCAGCCTCCCCATTTTGAGCGGGATCTCTGGGGCCAACGTCCTGACTTTC. The V call is TRBV9, the J call TRBJ2-6; 7 nucleotides align to TRBD2. The CDR3 runs 19 residues. Per germline, CDR1 SGDLS and CDR2 YYNGEE. The J segment lost 0 bases and the V segment lost 4 bases, leaving 13 bases of the junction unmatched.

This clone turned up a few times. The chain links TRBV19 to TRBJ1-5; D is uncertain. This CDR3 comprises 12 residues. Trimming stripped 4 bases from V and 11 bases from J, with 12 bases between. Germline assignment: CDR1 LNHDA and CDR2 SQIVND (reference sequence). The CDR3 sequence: CASSRLQQAQHF. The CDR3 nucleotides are TGTGCCAGTAGTAGGCTGCAGCAGGCCCAGCATTTT.

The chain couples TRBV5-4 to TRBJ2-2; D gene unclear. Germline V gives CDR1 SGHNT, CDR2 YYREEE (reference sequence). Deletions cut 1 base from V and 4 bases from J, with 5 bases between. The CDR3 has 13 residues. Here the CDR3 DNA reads TGTGCCAGCAGCTTGAGGAGCACCGGGGAGCTGTTTTTT. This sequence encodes CASSLRSTGELFF. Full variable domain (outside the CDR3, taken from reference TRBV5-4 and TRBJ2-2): ETGVTQSPTHLIKTRGQQVTLRCSSQSGHNTVSWYQQALGQGPQFIFQYYREEENGRGNFPPRFSGLQFPNYSSELNVNALELDDSALYLCASSLRSTGELFFGEGSRLTVL.

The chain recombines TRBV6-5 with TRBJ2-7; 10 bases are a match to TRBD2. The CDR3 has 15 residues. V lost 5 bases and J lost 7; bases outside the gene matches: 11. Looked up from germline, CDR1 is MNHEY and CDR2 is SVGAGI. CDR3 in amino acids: CASSIVLAGVQEQYF. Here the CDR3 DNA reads TGTGCCAGCAGTATCGTTCTAGCGGGAGTCCAGGAGCAGTACTTC.

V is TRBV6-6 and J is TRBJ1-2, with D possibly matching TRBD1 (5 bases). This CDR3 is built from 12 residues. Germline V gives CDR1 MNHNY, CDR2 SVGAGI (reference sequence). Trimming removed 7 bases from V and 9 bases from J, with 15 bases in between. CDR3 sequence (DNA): TGTGCCAGCAAAGGCGGGACCCGGAGCTACACCTTC. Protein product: CASKGGTRSYTF.

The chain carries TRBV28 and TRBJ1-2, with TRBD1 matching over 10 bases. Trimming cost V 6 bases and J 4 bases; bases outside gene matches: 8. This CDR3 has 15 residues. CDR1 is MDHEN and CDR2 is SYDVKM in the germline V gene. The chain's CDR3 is CASRTGGVSFYGYTF. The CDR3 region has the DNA TGTGCCAGCAGGACAGGGGGCGTGTCCTTCTATGGCTACACCTTC.